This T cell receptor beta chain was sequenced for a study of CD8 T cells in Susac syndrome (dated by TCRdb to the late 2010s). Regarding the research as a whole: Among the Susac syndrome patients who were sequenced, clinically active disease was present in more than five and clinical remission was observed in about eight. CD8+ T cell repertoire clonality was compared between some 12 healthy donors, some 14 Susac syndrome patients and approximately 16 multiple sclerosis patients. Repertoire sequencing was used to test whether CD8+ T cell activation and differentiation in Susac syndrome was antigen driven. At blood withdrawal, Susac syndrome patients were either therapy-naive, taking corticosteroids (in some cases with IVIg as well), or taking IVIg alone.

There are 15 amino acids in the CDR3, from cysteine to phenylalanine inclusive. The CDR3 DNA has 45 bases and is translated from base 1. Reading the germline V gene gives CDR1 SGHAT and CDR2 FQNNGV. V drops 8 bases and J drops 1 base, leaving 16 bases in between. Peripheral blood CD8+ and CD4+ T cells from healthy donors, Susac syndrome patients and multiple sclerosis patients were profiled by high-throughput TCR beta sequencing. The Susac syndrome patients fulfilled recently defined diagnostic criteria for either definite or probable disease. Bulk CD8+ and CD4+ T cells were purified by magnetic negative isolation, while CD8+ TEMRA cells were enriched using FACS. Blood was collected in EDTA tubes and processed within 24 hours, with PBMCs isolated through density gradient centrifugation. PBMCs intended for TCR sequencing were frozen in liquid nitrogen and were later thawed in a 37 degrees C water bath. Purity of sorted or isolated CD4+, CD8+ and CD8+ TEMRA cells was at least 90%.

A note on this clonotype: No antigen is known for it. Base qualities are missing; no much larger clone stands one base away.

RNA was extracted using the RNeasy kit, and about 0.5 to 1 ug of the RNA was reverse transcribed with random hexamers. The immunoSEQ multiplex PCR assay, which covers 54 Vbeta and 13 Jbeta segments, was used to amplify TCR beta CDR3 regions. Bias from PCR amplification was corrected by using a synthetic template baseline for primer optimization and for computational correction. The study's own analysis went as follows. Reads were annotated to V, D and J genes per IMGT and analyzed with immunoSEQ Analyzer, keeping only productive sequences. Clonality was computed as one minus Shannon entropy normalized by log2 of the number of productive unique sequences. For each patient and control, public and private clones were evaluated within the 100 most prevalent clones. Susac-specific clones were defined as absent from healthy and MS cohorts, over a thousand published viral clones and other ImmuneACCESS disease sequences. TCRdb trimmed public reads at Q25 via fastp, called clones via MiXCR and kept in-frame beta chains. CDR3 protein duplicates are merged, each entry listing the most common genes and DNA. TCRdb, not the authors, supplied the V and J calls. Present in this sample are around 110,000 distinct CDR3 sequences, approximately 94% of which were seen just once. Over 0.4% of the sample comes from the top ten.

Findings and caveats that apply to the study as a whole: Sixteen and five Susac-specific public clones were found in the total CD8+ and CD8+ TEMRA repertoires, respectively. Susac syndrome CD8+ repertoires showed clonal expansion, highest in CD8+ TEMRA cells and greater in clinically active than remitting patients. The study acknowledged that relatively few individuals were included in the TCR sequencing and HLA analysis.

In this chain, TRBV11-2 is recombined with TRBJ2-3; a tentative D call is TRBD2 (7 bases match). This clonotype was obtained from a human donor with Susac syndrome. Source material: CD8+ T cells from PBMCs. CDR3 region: CASAAGAGGTDTQYF. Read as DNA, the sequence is TGTGCCAGCGCCGCGGGGGCCGGTGGCACAGATACGCAGTATTTT.